The clone carrying this TCR beta chain has more than one count but fewer than ten. After constant-region reverse-primer amplification, full-length variable regions underwent semi-nested PCR with Nested Universal Primer A. TCRdb reprocessed the 5' RACE reads via MiXCR and lists one record per CDR3 protein. Of about 54,000 distinct CDR3 sequences detected, 17% appear once; the ten largest clones hold roughly 2.4%. Naive CD4+ T cells were purified with Tregs depleted by CD25. With 11 bases removed from V and 8 bases from J, the gap between germline ends came to 18 bases. The CDR3 sequence is 12 residues long. Germline CDR1 is MNHNY and CDR2 is SVGAGI (reference sequence).

The clonotype comes from a female donor with breast cancer. The sample taken for sequencing was naive CD4+ T cells sorted from blood. Documented subset: naive CD4+ T cells, CD4+CD45RA+CD25-. The J gene is TRBJ1-2, the V gene TRBV6-6, with D possibly being TRBD1 (6 bases). The CDR3 spells CALSGGAGGYTF. CDR3 coding DNA: TGTGCCCTCTCGGGGGGGGCAGGAGGCTACACCTTC.